This note documents a single T cell receptor (beta chain) sequence. The sample is drawn from a study of blood T cell repertoires in COVID-19. Overall study: Acute-phase and convalescent COVID-19 samples originated in the United States, Italy and Spain. In each case, the material was cDNA or gDNA derived from T cells, B-cell-depleted T cells, or PBMCs.

During active infection, Seattle patients enrolled and were then monitored through disease. Authors' data handling: It was from reference gene primer amplification that nucleated cell counts were estimated. TCRdb's copy holds only in-frame clones and misses some; the assay was immunoSEQ multiplex PCR. For V, J and clone size, that table is used; D and trimming come from the DNA. The data contain some 70,000 clones, over 60% of them singletons. The TCR originated in a man in his 60s with COVID-19, enrolled during active disease. Sequencing was carried out using peripheral blood.

The DNA of the CDR3 is TGTGCCAGCAGCCAAGTCGGGGGGCTCCCGGGAGTCAATGAGCAGTTCTTC. Translation: CASSQVGGLPGVNEQFF. The chain uses TRBV14 and TRBJ2-1; D is perhaps TRBD2 (7 bases). V was clipped by 1 base and J by 6 bases, with 19 bases between them. This CDR3 spans 17 amino acids. Germline values: CDR1 SGHDN, CDR2 FVKESK.